This T cell receptor beta chain is from a study of blood T cell repertoires in COVID-19 (dated by TCRdb to 2020 to 2021). A note on the overall study: Collaborator samples came from the United States, Italy and Spain and covered acute and convalescent phases of COVID-19. The material from the prospective study consisted of cDNA or gDNA derived from T cells, B-cell-depleted T cells, or PBMCs. Deeply sampled blood TCRbeta repertoires from subjects exposed to, actively infected with, or recovered from COVID-19 were included in the dataset. A freely available public database, intended as a resource for researchers studying the immune response to SARS-CoV-2, is where the repertoires were released. The samples were drawn from two sources: the first 160 participants of the ongoing ImmuneRACE study, and over 1,000 subjects contributed by 6 global collaborators. Sample metadata almost always included a de-identified subject ID, COVID-19 status, age in years and sex. Where available, HLA class I and class II types were obtained from metadata supplied by the sample provider rather than from assay-based typing.

CDR1 and CDR2, per the germline V gene, are MGHRA and YSYEKL. V and J are truncated by 4 bases and 0 bases respectively, leaving an intervening sequence of 9 bases. The CDR3 numbers 14 residues from cysteine through phenylalanine. Only the CDR3 portion is preserved as DNA: 42 bases, with reading frame beginning at the first base. Another Seattle source contributed samples from volunteer blood donors who had recovered from COVID-19. Each collaborating institution followed its own protocols to collect whole blood in K2EDTA tubes. For TCRbeta analysis, collaborator samples were shipped as frozen whole blood, as isolated PBMCs, or as DNA extracted from either sample type. The immunoSEQ Assay, a bias-controlled multiplex PCR, was used to amplify TCRbeta CDR3 regions from genomic DNA. Concerning the study's data processing: Within the assay, amplification of reference gene primers was used to estimate how many nucleated cells each sample contained. To quantify the absolute abundance of each unique TCRbeta CDR3 rearrangement, sequence reads were collapsed and filtered. For each sample, productive Simpson clonality was calculated by taking the square root of Simpson's diversity index across productive rearrangements. TCRdb's version of the immuneACCESS table is confined to in-frame rearrangements and falls short of the full clone set. An unresolved V gene accounts for under half of the shortfall where checked; the remainder is of unknown origin. V and J calls plus clone size are reproduced from that table; the DNA served to infer D and trimming. The sample table shows 270,000 or so clones, and nearly 90% are seen once. Roughly 5% of the sample belongs to the ten largest clones.

Summary of the overall study and its limitations: How much clinical and demographic metadata was included differed by source and by participant, and the metadata was provided uncurated.

A remark on this clone: Its antigen specificity is not known. Base qualities were left out, and no much larger clone turns up one base away.

This clonotype was sampled from a middle-aged woman who had recovered from COVID-19. In this chain, TRBV4-1 is recombined with TRBJ1-1, and possibly TRBD1, on 6 matching bases. The sample taken for sequencing was peripheral blood. The CDR3 protein: CASSPGQLNTEAFF. The nucleotide sequence reads TGCGCCAGCAGCCCTGGACAGTTGAACACTGAAGCTTTCTTT.